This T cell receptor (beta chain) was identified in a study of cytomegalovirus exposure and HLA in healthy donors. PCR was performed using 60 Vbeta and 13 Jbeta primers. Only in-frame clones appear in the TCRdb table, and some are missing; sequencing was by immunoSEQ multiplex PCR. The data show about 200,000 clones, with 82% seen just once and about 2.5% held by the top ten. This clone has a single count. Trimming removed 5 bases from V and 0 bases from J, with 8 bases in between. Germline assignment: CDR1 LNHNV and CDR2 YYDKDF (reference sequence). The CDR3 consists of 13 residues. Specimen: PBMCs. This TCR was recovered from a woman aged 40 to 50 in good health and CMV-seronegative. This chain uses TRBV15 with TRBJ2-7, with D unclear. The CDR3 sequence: CATSHRNSYEQYF. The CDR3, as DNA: TGTGCCACCAGCCACAGAAACTCCTACGAGCAGTACTTC.